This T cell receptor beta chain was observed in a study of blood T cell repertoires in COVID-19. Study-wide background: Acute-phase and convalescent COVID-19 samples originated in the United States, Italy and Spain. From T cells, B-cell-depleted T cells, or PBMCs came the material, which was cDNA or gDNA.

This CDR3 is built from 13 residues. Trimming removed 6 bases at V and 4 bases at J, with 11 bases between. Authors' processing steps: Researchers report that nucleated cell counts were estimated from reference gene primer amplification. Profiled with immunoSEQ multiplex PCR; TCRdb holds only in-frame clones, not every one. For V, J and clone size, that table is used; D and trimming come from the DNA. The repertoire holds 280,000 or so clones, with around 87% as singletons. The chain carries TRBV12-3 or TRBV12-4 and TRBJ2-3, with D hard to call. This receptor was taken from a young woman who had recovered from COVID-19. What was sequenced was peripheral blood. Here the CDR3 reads CASSRDGADTQYF. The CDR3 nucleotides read TGTGCCAGCAGCCGCGACGGAGCAGATACGCAGTATTTT.